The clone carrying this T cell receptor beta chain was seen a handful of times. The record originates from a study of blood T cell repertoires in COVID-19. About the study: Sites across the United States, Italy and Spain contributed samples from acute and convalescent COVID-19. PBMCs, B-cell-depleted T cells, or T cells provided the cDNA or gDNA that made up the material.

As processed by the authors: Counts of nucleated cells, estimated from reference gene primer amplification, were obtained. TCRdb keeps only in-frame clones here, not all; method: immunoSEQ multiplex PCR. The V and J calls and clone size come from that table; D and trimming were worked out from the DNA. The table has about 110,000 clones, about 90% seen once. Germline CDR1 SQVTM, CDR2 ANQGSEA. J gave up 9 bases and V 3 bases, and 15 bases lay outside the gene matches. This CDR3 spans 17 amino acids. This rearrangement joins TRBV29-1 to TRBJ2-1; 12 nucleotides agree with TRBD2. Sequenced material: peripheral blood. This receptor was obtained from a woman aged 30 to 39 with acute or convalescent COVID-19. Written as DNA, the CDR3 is TGCAGCGTTGACCTCTCCCTTTCTAGCGGGGGGGCCGTTGAGCAGTTCTTC. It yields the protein CSVDLSLSSGGAVEQFF.